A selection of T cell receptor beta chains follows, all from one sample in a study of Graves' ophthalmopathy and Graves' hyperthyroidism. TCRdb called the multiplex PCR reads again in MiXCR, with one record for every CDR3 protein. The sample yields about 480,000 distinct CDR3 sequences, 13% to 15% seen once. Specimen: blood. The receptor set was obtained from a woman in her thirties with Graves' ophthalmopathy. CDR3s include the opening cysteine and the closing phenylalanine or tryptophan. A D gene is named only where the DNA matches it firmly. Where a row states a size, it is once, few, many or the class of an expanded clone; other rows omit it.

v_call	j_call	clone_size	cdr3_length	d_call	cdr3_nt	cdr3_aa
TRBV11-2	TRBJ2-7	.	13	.	TGCGCCAGCAGCTTAGATACAGGGCTCGCGCAGTACTTC	CASSLDTGLAQYF
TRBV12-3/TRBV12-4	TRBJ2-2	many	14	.	TGTGCCAGCAGTTTACACGTGAACACCGGGGAGCTGTTTTTT	CASSLHVNTGELFF
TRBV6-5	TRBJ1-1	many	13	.	TGTGCCAGCAGTTACCCGACGGCCACTGAAGCTTTCTTT	CASSYPTATEAFF
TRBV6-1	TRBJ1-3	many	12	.	TGTGCCAGCAGTGGTTACGGCAACACCATATATTTT	CASSGYGNTIYF
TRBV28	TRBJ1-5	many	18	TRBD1	TGTGCCAGCAGTTCAGGAGGGGGCGGGGTTCGGAGCAATCAGCCCCAGCATTTT	CASSSGGGGVRSNQPQHF
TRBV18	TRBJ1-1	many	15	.	TGTGCCAGCTCAGGGGGCGGCTCTGCCGACACTGAAGCTTTCTTT	CASSGGGSADTEAFF
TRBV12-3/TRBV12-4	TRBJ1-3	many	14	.	TGTGCCAGCAGGGGCGGGGGGACTGGAAACACCATATATTTT	CASRGGGTGNTIYF
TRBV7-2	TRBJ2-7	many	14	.	TGTGCCAGCAGCTCGGACTATATCTCCTACGAGCAGTACTTC	CASSSDYISYEQYF
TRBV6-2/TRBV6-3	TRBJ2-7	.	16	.	TGTGCCAGCAGTTGGGGGGGCTGGGCTGTATCCTACGAGCAGTACTTC	CASSWGGWAVSYEQYF
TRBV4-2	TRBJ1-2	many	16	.	TGTGCCAGCAGCCAAATTGCCGGGCCCGAAGACTATGGCTACACCTTC	CASSQIAGPEDYGYTF